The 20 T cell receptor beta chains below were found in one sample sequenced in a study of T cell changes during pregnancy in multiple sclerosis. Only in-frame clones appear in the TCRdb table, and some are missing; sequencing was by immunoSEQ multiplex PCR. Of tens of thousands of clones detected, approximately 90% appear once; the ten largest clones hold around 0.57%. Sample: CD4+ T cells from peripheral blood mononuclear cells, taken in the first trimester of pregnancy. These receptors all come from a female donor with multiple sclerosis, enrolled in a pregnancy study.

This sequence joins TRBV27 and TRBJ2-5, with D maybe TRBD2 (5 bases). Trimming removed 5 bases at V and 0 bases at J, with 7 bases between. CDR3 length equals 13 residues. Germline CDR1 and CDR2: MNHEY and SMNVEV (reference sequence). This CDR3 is CASSKRYQETQYF. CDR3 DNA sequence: TGTGCCAGCAGTAAGCGGTACCAAGAGACCCAGTACTTC.

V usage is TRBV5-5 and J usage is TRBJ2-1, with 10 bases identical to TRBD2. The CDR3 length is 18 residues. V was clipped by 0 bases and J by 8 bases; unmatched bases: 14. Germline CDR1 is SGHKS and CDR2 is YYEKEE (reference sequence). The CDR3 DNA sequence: TGTGCCAGCAGCTTGGGTGGGGCTAGCGGGAGTTCAGTCCATGAGCAGTTCTTC. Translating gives CASSLGGASGSSVHEQFF. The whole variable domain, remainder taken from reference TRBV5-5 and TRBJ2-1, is DAGVTQSPTHLIKTRGQQVTLRCSPISGHKSVSWYQQVLGQGPQFIFQYYEKEERGRGNFPDRFSARQFPNYSSELNVNALLLGDSALYLCASSLGGASGSSVHEQFFGPGTRLTVL.

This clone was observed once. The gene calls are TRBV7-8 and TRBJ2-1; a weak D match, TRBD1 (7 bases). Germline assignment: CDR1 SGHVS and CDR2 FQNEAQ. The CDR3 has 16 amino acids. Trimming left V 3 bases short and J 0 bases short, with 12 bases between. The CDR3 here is CASSFRQGGSYNEQFF. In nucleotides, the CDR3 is TGTGCCAGCAGCTTTAGACAGGGAGGCTCCTACAATGAGCAGTTCTTC.

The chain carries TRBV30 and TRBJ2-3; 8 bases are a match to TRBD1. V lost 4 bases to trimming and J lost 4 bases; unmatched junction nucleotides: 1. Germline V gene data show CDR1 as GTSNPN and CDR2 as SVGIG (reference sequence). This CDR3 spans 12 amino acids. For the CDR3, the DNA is TGTGCCTGGACAGGGGGCCCAGATACGCAGTATTTT. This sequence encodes CAWTGGPDTQYF.

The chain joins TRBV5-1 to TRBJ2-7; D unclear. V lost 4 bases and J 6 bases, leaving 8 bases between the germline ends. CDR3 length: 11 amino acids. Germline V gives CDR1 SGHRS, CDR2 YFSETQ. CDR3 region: CASSDNFEQYF. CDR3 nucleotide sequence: TGCGCCAGCAGCGATAACTTCGAGCAGTACTTC.

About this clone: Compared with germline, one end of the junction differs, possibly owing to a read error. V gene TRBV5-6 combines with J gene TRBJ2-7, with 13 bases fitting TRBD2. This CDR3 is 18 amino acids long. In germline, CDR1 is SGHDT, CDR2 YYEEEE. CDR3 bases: TGTGCCAGCAGCTTGGATGAGACTAGCGGGAGGATCTCCCACGAGCAGTACTTC. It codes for CASSLDETSGRISHEQYF.

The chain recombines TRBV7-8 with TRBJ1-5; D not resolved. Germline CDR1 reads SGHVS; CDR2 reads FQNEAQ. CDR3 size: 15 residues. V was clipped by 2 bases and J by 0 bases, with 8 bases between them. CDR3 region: CASSLQEASNQPQHF. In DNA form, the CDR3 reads TGTGCCAGCAGCTTACAGGAGGCTAGCAATCAGCCCCAGCATTTT.

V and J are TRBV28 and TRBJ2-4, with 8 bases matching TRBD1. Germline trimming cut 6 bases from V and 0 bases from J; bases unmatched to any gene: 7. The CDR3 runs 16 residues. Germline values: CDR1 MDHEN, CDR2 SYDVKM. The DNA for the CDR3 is TGTGCCAGCAGCCTATCAGGGGGCCTAGCCAAAAACATTCAGTACTTC. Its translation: CASSLSGGLAKNIQYF.

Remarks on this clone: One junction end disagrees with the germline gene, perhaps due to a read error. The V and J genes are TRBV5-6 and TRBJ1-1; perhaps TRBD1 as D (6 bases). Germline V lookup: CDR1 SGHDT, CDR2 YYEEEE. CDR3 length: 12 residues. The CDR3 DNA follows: TGTGCCAGCAGCTTCGACGTAAACAGGGTTGTCTTT. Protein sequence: CASSFDVNRVVF.

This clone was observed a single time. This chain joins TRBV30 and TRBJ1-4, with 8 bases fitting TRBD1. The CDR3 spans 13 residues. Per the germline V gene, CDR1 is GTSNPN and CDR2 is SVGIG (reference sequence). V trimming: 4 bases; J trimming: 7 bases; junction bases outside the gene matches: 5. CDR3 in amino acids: CAWNDRGGEKLFF. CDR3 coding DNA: TGTGCCTGGAACGACAGGGGAGGTGAAAAACTGTTTTTT.

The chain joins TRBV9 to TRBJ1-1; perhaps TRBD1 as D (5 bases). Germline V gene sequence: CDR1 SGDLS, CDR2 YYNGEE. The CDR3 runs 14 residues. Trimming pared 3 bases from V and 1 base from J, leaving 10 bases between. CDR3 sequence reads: CASSAVGGNTEAFF. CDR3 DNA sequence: TGTGCCAGCAGCGCGGTGGGGGGGAACACTGAAGCTTTCTTT.

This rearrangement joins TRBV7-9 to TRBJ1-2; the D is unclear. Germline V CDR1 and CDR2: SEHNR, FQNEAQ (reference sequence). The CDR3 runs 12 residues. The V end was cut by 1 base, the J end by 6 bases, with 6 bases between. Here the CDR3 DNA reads TGTGCCAGCAGCTTAGGGCAGAATGGCTACACCTTC. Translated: CASSLGQNGYTF.

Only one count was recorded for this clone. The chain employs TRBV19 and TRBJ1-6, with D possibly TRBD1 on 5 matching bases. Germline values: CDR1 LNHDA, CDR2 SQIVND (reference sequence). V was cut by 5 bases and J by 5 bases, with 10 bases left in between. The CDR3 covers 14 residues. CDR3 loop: CASSRSGHNSPLHF. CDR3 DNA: TGTGCCAGTAGTCGGTCAGGGCATAATTCACCCCTCCACTTT.

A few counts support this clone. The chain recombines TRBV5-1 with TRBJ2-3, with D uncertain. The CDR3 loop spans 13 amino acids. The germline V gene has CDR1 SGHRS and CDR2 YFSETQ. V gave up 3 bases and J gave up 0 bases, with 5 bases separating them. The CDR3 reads CASSSSSTDTQYF. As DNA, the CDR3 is TGCGCCAGCAGCTCCTCTAGCACAGATACGCAGTATTTT.

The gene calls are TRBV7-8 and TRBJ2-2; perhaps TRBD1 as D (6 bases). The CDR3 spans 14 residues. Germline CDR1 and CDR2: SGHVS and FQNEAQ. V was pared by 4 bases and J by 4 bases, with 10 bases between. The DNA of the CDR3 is TGTGCCAGCAGCTCCTCAGGGGCCACCGGGGAGCTGTTTTTT. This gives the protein CASSSSGATGELFF.

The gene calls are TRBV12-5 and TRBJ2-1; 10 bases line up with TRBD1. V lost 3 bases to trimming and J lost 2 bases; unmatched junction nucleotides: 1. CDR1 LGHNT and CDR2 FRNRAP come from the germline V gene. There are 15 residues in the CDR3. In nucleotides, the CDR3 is TGTGCTAGTGGTTTAGGGACAGGGGCCTACAATGAGCAGTTCTTC. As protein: CASGLGTGAYNEQFF.

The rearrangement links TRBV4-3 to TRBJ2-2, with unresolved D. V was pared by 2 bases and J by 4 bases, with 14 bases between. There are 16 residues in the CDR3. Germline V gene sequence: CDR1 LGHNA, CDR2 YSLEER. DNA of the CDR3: TGCGCCAGCAGCCAAAGACCCGAACAGAGCACCGGGGAGCTGTTTTTT. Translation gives CASSQRPEQSTGELFF.

Written as DNA, the CDR3 is TGTGCCAGCAGCCAAGACGCCCAGGGGTATGGCTACACCTTC. Protein sequence: CASSQDAQGYGYTF. The chain couples TRBV4-2 to TRBJ1-2; D may be TRBD1 (6 bases). V was pared by 0 bases and J by 5 bases, with 10 bases between. This CDR3 comprises 14 residues. Germline CDR1 reads LGHNA; CDR2 reads YNFKEQ.

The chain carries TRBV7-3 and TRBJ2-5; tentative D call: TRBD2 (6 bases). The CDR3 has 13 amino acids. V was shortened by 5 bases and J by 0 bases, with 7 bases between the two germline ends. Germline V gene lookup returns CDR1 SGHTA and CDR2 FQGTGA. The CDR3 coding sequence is TGTGCCAGCAGCCGGACTAACCAAGAGACCCAGTACTTC. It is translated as CASSRTNQETQYF.

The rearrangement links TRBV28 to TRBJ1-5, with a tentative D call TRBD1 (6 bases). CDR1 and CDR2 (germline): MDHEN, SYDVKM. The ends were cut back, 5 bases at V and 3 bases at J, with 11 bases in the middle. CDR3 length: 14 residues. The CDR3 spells CASSRQALNQPQHF. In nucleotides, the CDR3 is TGTGCCAGCAGTCGACAGGCCCTCAATCAGCCCCAGCATTTT.